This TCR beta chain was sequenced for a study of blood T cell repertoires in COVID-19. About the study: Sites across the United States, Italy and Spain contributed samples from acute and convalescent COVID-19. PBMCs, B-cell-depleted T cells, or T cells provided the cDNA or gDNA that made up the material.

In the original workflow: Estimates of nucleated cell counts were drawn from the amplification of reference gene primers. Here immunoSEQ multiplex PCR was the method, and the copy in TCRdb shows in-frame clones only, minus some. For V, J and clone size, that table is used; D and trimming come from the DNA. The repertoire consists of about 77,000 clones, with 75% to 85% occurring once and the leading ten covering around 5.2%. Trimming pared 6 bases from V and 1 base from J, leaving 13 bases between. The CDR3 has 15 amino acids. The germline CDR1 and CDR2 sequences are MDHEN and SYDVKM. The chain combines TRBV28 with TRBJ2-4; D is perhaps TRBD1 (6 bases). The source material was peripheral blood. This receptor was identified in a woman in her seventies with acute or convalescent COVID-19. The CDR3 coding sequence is TGTGCCAGCAGACAACAGGGTGTCGCCAAAAACATTCAGTACTTC. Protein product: CASRQQGVAKNIQYF.